These 8 T cell receptor beta chains came from one sample sequenced in a study of blood T cell repertoires in COVID-19. The protocol was immunoSEQ multiplex PCR, while the TCRdb copy is restricted to in-frame clones and leaves out a portion. The sample comprises about 300,000 clones, approximately 89% of which are singletons, and 2.9% rests with the top ten. The specimen was PBMCs or T cells enriched from blood (not recorded which). The receptors here all came from a woman aged 45-65 years who had been exposed to COVID-19.

The chain carries TRBV28 and TRBJ1-3, with 8 positions matching TRBD1. The CDR3 is made up of 15 amino acids. With V trimmed by 3 bases and J by 1 base, 2 bases remained unmatched. From germline, CDR1 is MDHEN and CDR2 SYDVKM. The CDR3 nucleotides read TGTGCCAGCAGTTTTACAGGGGGATCTGGAAACACCATATATTTT. This encodes CASSFTGGSGNTIYF.

This chain joins TRBV30 and TRBJ1-4, with a possible D match to TRBD1 (5 bases). This CDR3 comprises 16 residues. Germline V gene lookup returns CDR1 GTSNPN and CDR2 SVGIG (reference sequence). Trimming stripped 0 bases from V and 7 bases from J, with 18 bases between. The CDR3 loop is CAWSVRMGGEGEKLFF. The CDR3 bases are TGTGCCTGGAGTGTAAGAATGGGAGGGGAGGGTGAAAAACTGTTTTTT.

This rearrangement joins TRBV6-1 to TRBJ1-2; D is ambiguous. Germline CDR1 MNHNS, CDR2 SASEGT. The CDR3 is 13 residues long. Trimming stripped 2 bases from V and 8 bases from J, with 12 bases between. The CDR3 nucleotides are TGTGCCAGCAGTGAAAAGACAAGAGGGGGCTACACCTTC. Translating gives CASSEKTRGGYTF.

The V gene is TRBV10-1, the J gene TRBJ2-5; the match to TRBD2 covers 11 bases. This CDR3 has 17 amino acids. The germline gives CDR1 WNHNN, CDR2 SYGVQD (reference sequence). V shed 3 bases, J shed 8 bases, and the junction held 14 bases outside the gene matches. CDR3 nucleotide sequence: TGCGCCAGCAGTGACAGGGTTAGCGGGGGGGAATCCACCACCCAGTACTTC. Amino acids: CASSDRVSGGESTTQYF.

The chain is built from TRBV7-8 and TRBJ1-5; possible D gene TRBD1, 5 bases. The CDR3 covers 13 residues. The V end was cut by 0 bases, the J end by 8 bases, with 8 bases between. Germline CDR1 and CDR2: SGHVS and FQNEAQ. CDR3 sequence: CASSLAWGEPQHF. Here the CDR3 DNA reads TGTGCCAGCAGCTTAGCGTGGGGCGAGCCCCAGCATTTT. The full variable domain, in which reference TRBV7-8 and TRBJ1-5 provide the parts outside the CDR3, is GAGVSQSPRYKVAKRGQDVALRCDPISGHVSLFWYQQALGQGPEFLTYFQNEAQLDKSGLPSDRFFAERPEGSVSTLKIQRTQQEDSAVYLCASSLAWGEPQHFGDGTRLSIL.

V usage is TRBV6-5 and J usage is TRBJ1-2; D ambiguous. The germline CDR1 and CDR2 sequences are MNHEY and SVGAGI. Between the trimmed V and J ends, which lost 6 bases and 4 bases, there was a span of 9 bases. CDR3 length equals 12 residues. CDR3 residues: CASRQASYGYTF. CDR3 bases: TGTGCCAGCAGGCAAGCGTCCTATGGCTACACCTTC.

The chain joins TRBV27 to TRBJ1-1; D may be TRBD1 (5 bases). CDR1 MNHEY and CDR2 SMNVEV come from the germline V gene (reference sequence). Trimming left V 2 bases short and J 2 bases short, with 12 bases between. This CDR3 comprises 15 residues. CDR3 residues: CASSLGAALNTEAFF. The CDR3 bases are TGTGCCAGCAGTTTAGGGGCAGCTCTTAACACTGAAGCTTTCTTT.

V usage is TRBV5-1 and J usage is TRBJ1-1; no clear D gene. Trimming cost V 1 base and J 5 bases, with 9 bases left between them. The CDR3 sequence is 13 residues long. The germline CDR1 and CDR2 sequences are SGHRS and YFSETQ. For the CDR3, the DNA is TGCGCCAGCAGCTTGATGGGAGGAACTGAAGCTTTCTTT. Translated, it gives CASSLMGGTEAFF. Variable domain in full (rest from reference TRBV5-1 and TRBJ1-1): KAGVTQTPRYLIKTRGQQVTLSCSPISGHRSVSWYQQTPGQGLQFLFEYFSETQRNKGNFPGRFSGRQFSNSRSEMNVSTLELGDSALYLCASSLMGGTEAFFGQGTRLTVV.